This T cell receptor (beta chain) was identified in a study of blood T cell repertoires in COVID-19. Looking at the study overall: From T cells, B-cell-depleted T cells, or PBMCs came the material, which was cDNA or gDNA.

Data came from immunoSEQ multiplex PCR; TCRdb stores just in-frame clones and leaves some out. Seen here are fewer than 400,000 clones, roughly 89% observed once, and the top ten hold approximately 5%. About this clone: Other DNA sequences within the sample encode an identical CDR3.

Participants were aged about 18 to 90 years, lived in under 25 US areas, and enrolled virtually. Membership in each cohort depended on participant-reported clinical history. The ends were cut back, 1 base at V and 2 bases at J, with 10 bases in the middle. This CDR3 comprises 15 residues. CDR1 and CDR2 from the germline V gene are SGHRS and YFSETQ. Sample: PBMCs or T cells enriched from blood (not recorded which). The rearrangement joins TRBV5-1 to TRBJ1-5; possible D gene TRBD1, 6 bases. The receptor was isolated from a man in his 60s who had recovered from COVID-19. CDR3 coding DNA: TGCGCCAGCAGCTTGTCGGGGGGCGGCAATCAGCCCCAGCATTTT. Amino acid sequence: CASSLSGGGNQPQHF.